The 6 T cell receptor beta chains below all came from one sample that was sequenced in a study of low-dose radiotherapy and immunotherapy resistance in tumors. Amplification of TCRs used a constant-region primer and V-primer adapter for around 20 PCR cycles. Via MiXCR, TCRdb re-called the reads, giving one row per CDR3 protein. This sample carries some 52,000 distinct CDR3 sequences, roughly 31% of them seen once, and the ten largest clones take roughly 8.2%. Time point described: after trial treatment. The sample's treatment: LDRT plus nivolumab, ipilimumab, low-dose cyclophosphamide and aspirin (RACIN trial). The sequenced sample was PBMCs, obtained after low-dose radiotherapy plus immunotherapy. The receptors were gathered from a male donor with rectosigmoid adenocarcinoma.

This clonotype was observed many times. The gene calls are TRBV19 and TRBJ1-5; no clear D gene. V was shortened by 7 bases and J by 2 bases, with 9 bases between the two germline ends. The V gene's germline CDR1 is LNHDA and CDR2 SQIVND (reference sequence). This CDR3 comprises 13 residues. CDR3 nucleotides: TGTGCCAGTACCTTGCTTGGCAATCAGCCCCAGCATTTT. It encodes CASTLLGNQPQHF.

The sample holds many counts of this clonotype. The chain combines TRBV28 with TRBJ2-7; TRBD1 aligns across 9 bases. Germline CDR1 reads MDHEN; CDR2 reads SYDVKM. This CDR3 spans 16 amino acids. J was trimmed by 2 bases and V by 5 bases; bases with no gene match: 10. The CDR3 protein is CASSTSGTGKTYEQYF. In DNA, the CDR3 is TGTGCCAGCAGTACGTCCGGGACAGGGAAAACCTACGAGCAGTACTTC.

The rearrangement uses TRBV5-4 and TRBJ2-5; 11 nucleotides line up with TRBD2. The CDR3 is 15 amino acids. Losses at the gene ends were 5 bases for V and 5 bases for J; bases not matched to a gene: 8. The V gene's germline CDR1 is SGHNT and CDR2 YYREEE (reference sequence). CDR3 protein: CASSSRVAGGETQYF. The DNA of the CDR3 is TGTGCCAGCAGTTCCAGGGTAGCGGGAGGGGAGACCCAGTACTTC.

The V gene is TRBV12-3 or TRBV12-4, the J gene TRBJ1-4; D possibly corresponds to TRBD1 (6 bases). Deletions cut 7 bases from V and 7 bases from J, with 16 bases between. The CDR3 consists of 14 residues. CDR3 bases: TGTGCCAGCACCGTGACAGGAGGAGGTGAAAAACTGTTTTTT. Translating gives CASTVTGGGEKLFF.

This clonotype was counted many times. The chain recombines TRBV6-2 or TRBV6-3 with TRBJ2-2, with 7 bases aligning to TRBD2. Losses at the gene ends were 7 bases for V and 2 bases for J; bases not matched to a gene: 10. The CDR3 consists of 16 residues. The germline V gene has CDR1 MNHEY and CDR2 SVGEGT. CDR3 sequence: CASTSLLAFNTGELFF. The CDR3 nucleotides read TGTGCCAGCACTTCGCTACTAGCGTTTAACACCGGGGAGCTGTTTTTT.

V is TRBV6-5 and J is TRBJ1-4; tentatively, D is TRBD1 (6 bases). The CDR3 totals 15 residues. Germline V gives CDR1 MNHEY, CDR2 SVGAGI. V was shortened by 5 bases and J by 7 bases, with 17 bases between the two germline ends. The CDR3 protein is CASSISYRVAEKLFF. In DNA, the CDR3 is TGTGCCAGCAGTATCTCCTACAGGGTAGCTGAAAAACTGTTTTTT.